This is a list of T cell receptor beta chains from one sample in a study of blood T cell repertoires in COVID-19. Method: immunoSEQ multiplex PCR; TCRdb's copy keeps in-frame clones and lacks some. The profile shows about 23,000 clones, approximately 94% of them singletons. Sequencing was done on a sample of peripheral blood. These TCRs come from a woman in her fifties or sixties with active COVID-19. Each CDR3 is given with its conserved first and last residue. Each record gives: V gene, D gene, J gene, clone size, CDR3 protein, CDR3 DNA. The D gene is left open where the match is weak. A clone size is listed for some rows: how often the clone was seen (once, few, many), or a class if it is expanded.

>TRBV3-1/TRBV3-2|-|TRBJ1-2|-
CASSQGGLPHGYTF
TGTGCCAGCAGCCAAGGAGGACTGCCCCATGGCTACACCTTC
>TRBV10-3|-|TRBJ2-1|-
CATTDEQFF
TGTGCCACCACGGATGAGCAGTTCTTC
>TRBV5-1|-|TRBJ1-4|-
CASRSGDNEKLFF
TGCGCCAGCCGATCAGGGGATAATGAAAAACTGTTTTTT
>TRBV6-5|-|TRBJ2-7|-
CASSRSAGEKTPWYF
TGTGCCAGCAGTCGCTCAGCGGGCGAAAAAACCCCATGGTACTTC
>TRBV24-1|TRBD1|TRBJ2-2|-
CATSWGQTNTGELFF
TGTGCCACCAGCTGGGGACAGACGAACACCGGGGAGCTGTTTTTT
>TRBV5-1|-|TRBJ1-1|-
CASSLGARDTEAFF
TGCGCCAGCAGCTTGGGAGCCAGGGACACTGAAGCTTTCTTT
>TRBV18|TRBD1|TRBJ1-2|-
CASSPSGTENYGYTF
TGTGCCAGCTCACCCAGTGGGACAGAAAACTATGGCTACACCTTC
>TRBV5-1|TRBD1|TRBJ2-4|-
CASSLTGPPNIQYF
TGCGCCAGCAGCCTGACAGGGCCGCCAAACATTCAGTACTTC
>TRBV7-9|-|TRBJ2-3|-
CASSLRAGWTDTQYF
TGTGCCAGCAGCTTACGTGCCGGGTGGACAGATACGCAGTATTTT
>TRBV6-5|-|TRBJ2-7|few
CASRSTDSYEQYF
TGTGCCAGCAGATCCACAGACTCCTACGAGCAGTACTTC
>TRBV3-1/TRBV3-2|-|TRBJ1-1|-
CASSLIKQGGTEAFF
TGTGCCAGCAGCCTAATTAAACAGGGCGGCACTGAAGCTTTCTTT
>TRBV2|-|TRBJ2-2|-
CASKADSNTGELFF
TGTGCCAGCAAGGCGGACAGCAACACCGGGGAGCTGTTTTTT
>TRBV7-2|-|TRBJ1-2|few
CASSLAGGYGYTF
TGTGCCAGCAGCTTAGCAGGGGGCTATGGCTACACCTTC
>TRBV6-1|-|TRBJ2-7|-
CASSDQGNSYEQYF
TGTGCCAGCAGTGATCAGGGGAACTCCTACGAGCAGTACTTC
>TRBV9|TRBD1|TRBJ2-1|-
CASSHTTGGATIEQFF
TGTGCCAGCAGCCATACCACAGGGGGCGCAACGATCGAGCAGTTCTTC
>TRBV4-2|-|TRBJ2-3|-
CASSQEVTGVADTQYF
TGTGCCAGCAGCCAAGAGGTAACGGGAGTGGCAGATACGCAGTATTTT
>TRBV10-3|-|TRBJ1-4|-
CAACGGIGEKLFF
TGTGCCGCCTGTGGGGGGATTGGTGAAAAACTGTTTTTT
>TRBV6-4|TRBD1|TRBJ2-6|-
CASSFLSGQGISVLTF
TGTGCCAGCAGTTTCCTGTCTGGACAGGGTATATCCGTCCTGACTTTC
>TRBV7-9|-|TRBJ2-4|-
CASSGGRGGSKNIQYF
TGTGCCAGCAGCGGAGGGCGGGGTGGGTCCAAAAACATTCAGTACTTC
>TRBV6-6|-|TRBJ1-5|-
CASSYGPNQPQHF
TGTGCCAGCAGTTACGGGCCCAATCAGCCCCAGCATTTT
>TRBV5-4|-|TRBJ1-4|-
CASSSNEKLFF
TGTGCCAGCAGCTCGAATGAAAAACTGTTTTTT
>TRBV4-1|TRBD2|TRBJ2-1|once
CASRPTAGVGEQFF
TGCGCCAGCAGACCCACAGCGGGAGTAGGTGAGCAGTTCTTC
>TRBV9|TRBD2|TRBJ2-1|-
CASSPLSGSYNEQFF
TGTGCCAGCAGCCCACTTAGCGGGTCCTACAATGAGCAGTTCTTC
>TRBV19|TRBD1|TRBJ1-4|-
CASSIRIGDRRFF
TGTGCCAGTAGTATTAGGATTGGGGACAGGAGGTTTTTT
>TRBV6-5|-|TRBJ1-2|-
CASRRQVDGYTF
TGTGCCAGCAGACGACAGGTGGATGGCTACACCTTC
>TRBV6-1|-|TRBJ2-1|-
CASSEVWKANNEQFF
TGTGCCAGCAGTGAAGTATGGAAAGCGAACAATGAGCAGTTCTTC
>TRBV18|-|TRBJ2-3|-
CASSPPSAASTDTQYF
TGTGCCAGCTCACCACCGAGTGCCGCTAGCACAGATACGCAGTATTTT
>TRBV11-2|-|TRBJ2-4|-
CASSLGQGFAQYF
TGTGCCAGCAGCCTCGGGCAGGGCTTCGCTCAGTACTTC
>TRBV2|-|TRBJ1-1|-
CASRGEGAEAFF
TGTGCCAGCCGGGGGGAGGGGGCTGAAGCTTTCTTT
>TRBV29-1|-|TRBJ2-1|-
CSVEVGVTFTQFF
TGCAGCGTTGAAGTAGGGGTGACGTTTACTCAGTTCTTC
>TRBV6-5|TRBD1|TRBJ1-2|-
CASSYSTGGYGYTF
TGTGCCAGCAGTTACTCAACAGGGGGATATGGCTACACCTTC
>TRBV28|-|TRBJ1-1|-
CASSRVVAEAFF
TGTGCCAGCAGCAGGGTGGTCGCTGAAGCTTTCTTT
>TRBV21-1|-|TRBJ1-5|-
CASSTCRGLEQPQHF
TGTGCCAGCAGCACGTGCAGGGGGCTGGAGCAGCCCCAGCATTTT
>TRBV5-1|-|TRBJ2-3|-
CASSFLASTDTQYF
TGCGCCAGCAGCTTCTTGGCAAGCACAGATACGCAGTATTTT
>TRBV7-6|-|TRBJ2-6|once
CASSPDSHVANVLTF
TGTGCCAGCAGCCCTGACAGTCATGTAGCCAACGTCCTGACTTTC
>TRBV7-2|TRBD1|TRBJ1-2|-
CASSVTGVSYGYTF
TGTGCCAGCAGCGTCACAGGGGTGAGCTATGGCTACACCTTC
>TRBV14|TRBD2|TRBJ2-3|-
CASSSGASTDTQYF
TGTGCCAGCAGTAGCGGGGCTTCCACAGATACGCAGTATTTT
>TRBV11-2|-|TRBJ2-2|-
CASSPRGANTGELFF
TGTGCCAGCAGCCCCAGGGGGGCAAACACCGGGGAGCTGTTTTTT
>TRBV6-6|TRBD1|TRBJ2-7|-
CASSYGGAGGEQYF
TGTGCCAGCAGTTACGGGGGAGCAGGGGGCGAGCAGTACTTC
>TRBV5-1|TRBD2|TRBJ2-5|-
CASSPRTSGEETQYF
TGCGCCAGCAGCCCTAGGACTAGCGGGGAAGAGACCCAGTACTTC
>TRBV18|-|TRBJ1-6|-
CASSPDSFDSPLHF
TGTGCCAGCTCACCGGACAGTTTCGACTCACCCCTCCACTTT
>TRBV9|-|TRBJ1-2|-
CASSGQLNRANYGYTF
TGTGCCAGCAGCGGACAACTGAACAGGGCTAACTATGGCTACACCTTC
>TRBV2|TRBD2|TRBJ2-5|-
CASSASLAGGPQETQYF
TGTGCCAGCAGCGCAAGTCTAGCGGGGGGCCCACAAGAGACCCAGTACTTC
>TRBV6-5|-|TRBJ2-1|once
CASMSSGGVNEQFF
TGTGCCAGCATGAGTTCCGGTGGAGTCAATGAGCAGTTCTTC
>TRBV5-4|-|TRBJ1-4|-
CASSLDSSTNEKLFF
TGTGCCAGCAGCTTGGATTCGTCAACTAATGAAAAACTGTTTTTT
>TRBV24-1|-|TRBJ2-1|few
CATSGSGTGPYNEQFF
TGTGCCACCAGTGGTTCCGGGACTGGGCCCTACAATGAGCAGTTCTTC
>TRBV7-2|-|TRBJ1-1|-
CASSPTAGVNTEAFF
TGTGCCAGCAGCCCCACGGCAGGGGTGAACACTGAAGCTTTCTTT
>TRBV14|-|TRBJ1-1|-
CASSQVHGTEAFF
TGTGCCAGCAGCCAAGTCCACGGCACTGAAGCTTTCTTT
>TRBV7-2|TRBD1|TRBJ1-2|few
CASSDQGASYGYTF
TGTGCCAGCAGCGATCAGGGGGCGAGTTATGGCTACACCTTC
>TRBV5-8|-|TRBJ2-3|-
CASSPQNTQYF
TGTGCCAGCAGCCCCCAAAATACGCAGTATTTT
>TRBV21-1|-|TRBJ2-1|-
CASRVWAHYNEQFF
TGTGCCAGCAGGGTTTGGGCCCACTACAATGAGCAGTTCTTC
>TRBV20-1|TRBD1|TRBJ1-1|-
CSASVGTAEAFF
TGCAGTGCTAGTGTGGGGACAGCTGAAGCTTTCTTT
>TRBV2|TRBD2|TRBJ2-3|-
CASSAKGLAGEDEQYF
TGTGCCAGCAGTGCAAAGGGACTAGCGGGGGAAGATGAGCAGTATTTT
>TRBV28|TRBD2|TRBJ2-3|-
CASSSPSGGTDTQYF
TGTGCCAGCAGTTCCCCGAGCGGGGGCACAGATACGCAGTATTTT